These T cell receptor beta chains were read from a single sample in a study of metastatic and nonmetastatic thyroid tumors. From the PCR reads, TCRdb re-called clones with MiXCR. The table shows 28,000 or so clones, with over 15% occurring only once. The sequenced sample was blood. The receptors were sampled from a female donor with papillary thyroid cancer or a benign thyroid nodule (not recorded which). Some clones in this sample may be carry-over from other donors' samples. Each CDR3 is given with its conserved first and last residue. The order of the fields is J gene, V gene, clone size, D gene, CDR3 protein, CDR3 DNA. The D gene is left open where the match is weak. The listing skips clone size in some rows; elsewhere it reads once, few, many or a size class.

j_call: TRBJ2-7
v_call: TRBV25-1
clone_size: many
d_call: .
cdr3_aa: CASSVPGAYEQYF
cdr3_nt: TGTGCCAGCAGTGTTCCGGGGGCCTACGAGCAGTACTTC

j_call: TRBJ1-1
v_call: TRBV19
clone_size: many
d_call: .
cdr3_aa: CASGILRRGGTEAFF
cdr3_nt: TGTGCCAGTGGTATTTTGAGGCGGGGGGGCACTGAAGCTTTCTTT

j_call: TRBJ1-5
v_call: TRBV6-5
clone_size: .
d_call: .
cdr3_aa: CASSCGWLGNQPQHF
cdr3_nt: TGTGCCAGCAGTTGCGGGTGGTTAGGCAATCAGCCCCAGCATTTT

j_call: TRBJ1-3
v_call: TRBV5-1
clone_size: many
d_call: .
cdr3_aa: CASSSSLGGSGNTIYF
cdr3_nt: TGCGCCAGCAGCTCCTCCCTGGGGGGCTCTGGAAACACCATATATTTT

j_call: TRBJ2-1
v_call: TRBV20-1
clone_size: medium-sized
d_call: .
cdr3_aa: CSAPPSLPYGDEQFF
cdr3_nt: TGCAGTGCCCCACCTAGCCTACCCTATGGAGATGAGCAGTTCTTC

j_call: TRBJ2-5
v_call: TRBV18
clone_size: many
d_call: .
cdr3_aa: CASSRAIQETQYF
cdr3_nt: TGTGCCAGCTCAAGAGCAATCCAAGAGACCCAGTACTTC

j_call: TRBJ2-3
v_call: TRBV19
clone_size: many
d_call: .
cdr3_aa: CASSIRRPTDTQYF
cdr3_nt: TGTGCCAGTAGTATACGGAGGCCCACAGATACGCAGTATTTT

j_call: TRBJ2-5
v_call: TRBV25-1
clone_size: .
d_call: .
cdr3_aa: CASSEDGYQETQYF
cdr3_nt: TGTGCCAGTAGTGAGGACGGTTACCAAGAGACCCAGTACTTC

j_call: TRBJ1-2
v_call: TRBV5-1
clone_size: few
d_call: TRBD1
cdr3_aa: CASSSGLGQDNYGYTF
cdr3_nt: TGCGCCAGCAGCTCCGGCCTGGGACAGGATAACTATGGCTACACCTTC

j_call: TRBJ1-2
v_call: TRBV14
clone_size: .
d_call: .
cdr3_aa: CASSQGVRVASSANYGYTF
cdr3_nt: TGTGCCAGCAGCCAAGGGGTGCGGGTCGCCTCTTCAGCTAACTATGGCTACACCTTC

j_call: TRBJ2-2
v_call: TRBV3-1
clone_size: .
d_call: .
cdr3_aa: CASSQEPSPGTISNTGELFF
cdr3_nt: TGTGCCAGCAGCCAAGAACCCTCGCCCGGGACAATATCGAACACCGGGGAGCTGTTTTTT

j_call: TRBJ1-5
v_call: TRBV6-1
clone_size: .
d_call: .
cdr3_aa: CASSDLYSNQPQHF
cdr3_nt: TGTGCCAGCAGTGACCTTTATAGCAATCAGCCCCAGCATTTT

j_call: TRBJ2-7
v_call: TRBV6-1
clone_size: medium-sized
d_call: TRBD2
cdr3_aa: CASSQMTSAEDEQYF
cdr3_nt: TGTGCCAGCAGTCAGATGACTAGCGCAGAGGACGAGCAGTACTTC

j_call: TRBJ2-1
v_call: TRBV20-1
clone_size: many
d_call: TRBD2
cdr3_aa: CSARGRAGLHEQFF
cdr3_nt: TGCAGTGCTAGAGGAAGAGCGGGACTACATGAGCAGTTCTTC

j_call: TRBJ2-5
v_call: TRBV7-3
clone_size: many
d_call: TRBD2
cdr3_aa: CASSLVAGGSLETQYF
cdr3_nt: TGTGCCAGCAGCTTAGTAGCGGGAGGTAGCCTAGAGACCCAGTACTTC

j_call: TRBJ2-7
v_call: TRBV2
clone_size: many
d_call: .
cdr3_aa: CASREGSYEQYF
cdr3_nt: TGTGCCAGCAGGGAGGGGTCCTACGAGCAGTACTTC

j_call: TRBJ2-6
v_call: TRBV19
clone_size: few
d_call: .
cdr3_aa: CATAGGFSGANVLTF
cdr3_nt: TGTGCCACCGCTGGAGGGTTCTCTGGGGCCAACGTCCTGACTTTC

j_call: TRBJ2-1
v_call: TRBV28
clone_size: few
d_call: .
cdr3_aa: CASSFIRLSVTDNEQFF
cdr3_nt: TGTGCCAGCAGTTTTATAAGACTATCGGTAACCGACAATGAGCAGTTCTTC

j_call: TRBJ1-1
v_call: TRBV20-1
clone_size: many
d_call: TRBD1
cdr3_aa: CSARDSGGLNTEAFF
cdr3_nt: TGCAGTGCTAGAGATTCAGGGGGCCTGAACACTGAAGCTTTCTTT

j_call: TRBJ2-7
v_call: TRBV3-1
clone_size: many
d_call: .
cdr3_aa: CASSQLSLPYEQYF
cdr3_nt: TGTGCCAGCAGCCAACTCTCCCTGCCCTACGAGCAGTACTTC

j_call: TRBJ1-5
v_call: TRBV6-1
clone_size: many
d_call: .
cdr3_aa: CASSGWGAGVDQPQHF
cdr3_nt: TGTGCCAGCTCTGGGTGGGGGGCTGGAGTGGATCAGCCCCAGCATTTT

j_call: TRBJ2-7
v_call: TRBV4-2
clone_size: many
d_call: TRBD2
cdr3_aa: CASRVALAGDSYEQYF
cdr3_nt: TGTGCCAGTCGTGTGGCCCTAGCGGGAGATAGCTACGAGCAGTACTTC

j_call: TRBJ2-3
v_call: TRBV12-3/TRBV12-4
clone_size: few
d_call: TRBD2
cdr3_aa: CASSLDEAGATDTQYF
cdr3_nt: TGTGCCAGCAGTTTAGATGAAGCGGGAGCCACAGATACGCAGTATTTT

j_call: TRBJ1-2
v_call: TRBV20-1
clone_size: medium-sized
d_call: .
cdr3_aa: CSATRGSLQIPGQEGYTF
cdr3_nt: TGCAGTGCTACCCGAGGAAGTCTACAAATTCCGGGACAAGAGGGCTACACCTTC

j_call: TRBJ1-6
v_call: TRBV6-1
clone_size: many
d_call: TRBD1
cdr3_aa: CASSLQGAGSPLHF
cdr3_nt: TGTGCCAGCAGTCTCCAGGGGGCTGGGTCACCCCTCCACTTT

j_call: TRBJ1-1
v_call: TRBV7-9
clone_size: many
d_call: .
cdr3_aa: CASGVGENTEAFF
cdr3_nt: TGTGCCAGCGGGGTGGGGGAGAACACTGAAGCTTTCTTT

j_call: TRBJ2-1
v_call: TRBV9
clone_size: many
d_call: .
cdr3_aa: CASSVVAQMDEQFF
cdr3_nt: TGTGCCAGCAGCGTAGTGGCCCAGATGGATGAGCAGTTCTTC

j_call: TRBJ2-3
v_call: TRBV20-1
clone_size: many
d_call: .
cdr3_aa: CSPVIFTYLGTDTQYF
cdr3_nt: TGCAGCCCAGTCATATTTACCTACCTAGGCACAGATACGCAGTATTTT

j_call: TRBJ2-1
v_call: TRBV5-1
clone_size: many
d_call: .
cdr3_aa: CASTPTRSSYNEQFF
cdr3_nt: TGCGCCAGCACCCCGACTAGGAGCTCCTACAATGAGCAGTTCTTC

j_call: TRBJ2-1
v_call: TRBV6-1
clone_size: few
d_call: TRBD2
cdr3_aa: CATSSLAGPTNEQFF
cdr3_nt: TGTGCCACCAGTAGTTTAGCGGGACCTACGAATGAGCAGTTCTTC

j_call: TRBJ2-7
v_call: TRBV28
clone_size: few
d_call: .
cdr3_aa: CASSSPPGQGNYEQYF
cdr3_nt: TGTGCCAGCAGTTCGCCTCCGGGACAAGGGAACTACGAGCAGTACTTC

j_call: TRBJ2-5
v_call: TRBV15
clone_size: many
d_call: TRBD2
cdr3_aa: CATSTYGRAGETQYF
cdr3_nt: TGTGCCACCAGCACCTACGGGAGGGCCGGTGAGACCCAGTACTTC

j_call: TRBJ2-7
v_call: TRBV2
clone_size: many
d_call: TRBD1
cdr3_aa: CASNLGQGAYEQYF
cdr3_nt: TGTGCCAGCAATTTGGGCCAGGGGGCCTACGAGCAGTACTTC

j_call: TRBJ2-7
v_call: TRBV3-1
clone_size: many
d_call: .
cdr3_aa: CASSHVQMGNYEQYF
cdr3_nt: TGTGCCAGCAGCCATGTCCAAATGGGCAATTACGAGCAGTACTTC

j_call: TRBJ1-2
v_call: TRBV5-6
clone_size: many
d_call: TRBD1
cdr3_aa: CASSDGTGGRVYGYTF
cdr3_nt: TGTGCCAGCAGCGACGGGACAGGGGGCCGTGTCTATGGCTACACCTTC

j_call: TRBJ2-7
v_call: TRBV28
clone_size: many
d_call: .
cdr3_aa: CASSSNGGEQYF
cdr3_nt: TGTGCCAGCAGTTCTAATGGAGGCGAGCAGTACTTC

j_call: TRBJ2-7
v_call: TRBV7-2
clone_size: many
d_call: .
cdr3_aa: CASSSRGGNYEQYF
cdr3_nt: TGTGCCAGCAGCTCGAGGGGGGGTAACTACGAGCAGTACTTC

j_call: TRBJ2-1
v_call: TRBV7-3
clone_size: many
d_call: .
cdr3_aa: CASSLIETVSRFF
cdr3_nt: TGTGCCAGCAGCTTAATAGAGACGGTCTCCAGGTTCTTC

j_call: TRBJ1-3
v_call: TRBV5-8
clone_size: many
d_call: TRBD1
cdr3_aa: CASSSGQGPRSGNTIYF
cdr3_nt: TGTGCCAGCAGCTCAGGACAGGGGCCCCGCTCTGGAAACACCATATATTTT

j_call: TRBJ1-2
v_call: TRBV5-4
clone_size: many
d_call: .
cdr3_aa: CASSQRTPSGYTF
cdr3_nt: TGTGCCAGCAGCCAGAGGACCCCCAGCGGCTACACCTTC

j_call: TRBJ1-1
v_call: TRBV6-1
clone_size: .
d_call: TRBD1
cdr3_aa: CASIKSGTGDPEAFF
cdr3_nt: TGTGCCAGCATCAAATCCGGGACAGGGGACCCTGAAGCTTTCTTT

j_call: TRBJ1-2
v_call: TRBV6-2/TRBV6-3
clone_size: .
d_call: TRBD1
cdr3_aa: CASSPNRQGRFPGGSGYTF
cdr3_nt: TGTGCCAGCAGTCCAAACCGACAGGGTCGATTTCCGGGAGGGAGCGGCTACACCTTC

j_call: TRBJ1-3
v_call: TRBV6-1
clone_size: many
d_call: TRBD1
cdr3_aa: CASHYGQGVYF
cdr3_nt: TGTGCCAGTCACTACGGACAGGGTGTATATTTT

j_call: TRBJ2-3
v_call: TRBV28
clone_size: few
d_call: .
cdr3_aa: CASSCRLSGATSTDTQYF
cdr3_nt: TGTGCCAGCAGTTGTCGTCTATCTGGGGCAACTAGCACAGATACGCAGTATTTT

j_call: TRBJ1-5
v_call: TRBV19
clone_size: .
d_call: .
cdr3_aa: CASNVIPGQPQHF
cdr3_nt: TGTGCCAGTAACGTGATCCCGGGGCAGCCCCAACATTTT

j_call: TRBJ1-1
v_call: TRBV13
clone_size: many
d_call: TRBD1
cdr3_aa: CASSSLRWDRVNTEAFF
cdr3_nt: TGTGCCAGCAGCTCGCTGCGCTGGGACAGGGTGAACACTGAAGCTTTCTTT

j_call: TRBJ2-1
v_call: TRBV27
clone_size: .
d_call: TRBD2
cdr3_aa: CASSLSPFSGSGSF
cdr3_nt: TGTGCCAGCAGTTTATCCCCCTTTAGCGGGAGTGGATCCTTC

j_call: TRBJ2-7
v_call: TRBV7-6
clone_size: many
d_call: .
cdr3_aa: CASSLDEGFEQYF
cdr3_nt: TGTGCCAGCAGCTTAGATGAGGGGTTCGAGCAGTACTTC

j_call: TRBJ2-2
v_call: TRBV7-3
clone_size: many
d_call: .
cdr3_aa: CASSRGHNTGELFF
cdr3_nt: TGTGCCAGCAGCCGCGGACACAACACCGGGGAGCTGTTTTTT

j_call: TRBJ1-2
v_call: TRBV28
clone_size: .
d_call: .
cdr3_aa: CASSSAGEIYVYTF
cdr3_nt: TGTGCCAGCAGTTCTGCCGGGGAAATCTATGTCTACACCTTC

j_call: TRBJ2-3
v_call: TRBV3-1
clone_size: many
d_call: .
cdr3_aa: CASSQAGPVTDTQYF
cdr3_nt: TGTGCCAGCAGCCAAGCGGGGCCAGTCACAGATACGCAGTATTTT

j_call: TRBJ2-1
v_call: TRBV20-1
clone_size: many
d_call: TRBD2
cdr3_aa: CSAQSGRLGNEQFF
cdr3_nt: TGCAGTGCTCAAAGCGGGAGACTCGGCAATGAGCAGTTCTTC

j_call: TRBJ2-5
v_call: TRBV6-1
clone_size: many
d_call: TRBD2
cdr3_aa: CASSAAGGGAETQYF
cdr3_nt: TGTGCCAGCAGTGCGGCTGGGGGGGGTGCAGAGACCCAGTACTTC

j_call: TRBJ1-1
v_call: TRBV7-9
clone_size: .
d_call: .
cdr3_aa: CASSFFMLMNTEAFF
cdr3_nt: TGTGCCAGCAGCTTCTTCATGTTAATGAACACTGAAGCTTTCTTT

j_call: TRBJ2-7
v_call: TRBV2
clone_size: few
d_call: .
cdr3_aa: CASGTIWFYEQYF
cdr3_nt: TGTGCCAGCGGAACTATCTGGTTCTACGAGCAGTACTTC

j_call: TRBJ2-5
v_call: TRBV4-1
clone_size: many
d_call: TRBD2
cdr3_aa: CASSQDPGGETQYF
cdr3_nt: TGCGCCAGCAGCCAAGATCCGGGGGGGGAGACCCAGTACTTC

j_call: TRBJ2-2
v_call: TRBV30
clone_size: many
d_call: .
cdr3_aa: CAWRGDSNPTGELFF
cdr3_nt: TGTGCCTGGAGGGGGGACTCGAACCCCACCGGGGAGCTGTTTTTT

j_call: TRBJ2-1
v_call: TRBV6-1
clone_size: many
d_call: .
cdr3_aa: CASGGPRGEQFF
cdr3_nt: TGTGCCAGCGGCGGACCCCGGGGTGAGCAGTTCTTC

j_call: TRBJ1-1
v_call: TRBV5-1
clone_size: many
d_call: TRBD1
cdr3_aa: CASSLGTGGGEAFF
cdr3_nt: TGCGCCAGCAGCCTTGGGACAGGGGGCGGGGAAGCTTTCTTT